The 12 T cell receptor beta chains below were found in one sample sequenced in a study of T cell responses to AZD1222 COVID-19 vaccine. Sequencing was performed with immunoSEQ multiplex PCR; in TCRdb, only in-frame clones are kept and a portion is missing. The table shows 55,000 to 70,000 clones, with about 80% occurring only once. Sequencing used peripheral blood, obtained on day 0 of AZD1222 vaccination. The receptors were sampled from an adult in good health.

This sequence joins TRBV7-3 and TRBJ2-7, with D possibly being TRBD1 (6 bases). Trimming stripped 3 bases from V and 2 bases from J, with 11 bases between. The CDR3 is made up of 14 amino acids. From germline, CDR1 is SGHTA and CDR2 FQGTGA. The CDR3 nucleotides are TGTGCCAGCAGCTTTTTCGCAGGGGCCTACGAGCAGTACTTC. It is translated as CASSFFAGAYEQYF.

V and J are TRBV7-2 and TRBJ2-3; 12 bases align to TRBD2. CDR1 SGHTA and CDR2 FQGNSA come from the germline V gene. The length of the CDR3 is 16 residues. The ends lost 5 bases at V and 9 bases at J; junction bases unmatched: 12. The chain's CDR3 is CASSNGLAGTVLTQYF. The CDR3 DNA is TGTGCCAGCAGCAACGGACTAGCGGGGACGGTTTTGACGCAGTATTTT.

This clone was detected only a few times. The rearrangement joins TRBV9 to TRBJ2-3; D not certain. Germline V CDR1 and CDR2: SGDLS, YYNGEE. V was clipped by 4 bases and J by 6 bases, with 12 bases between them. The CDR3 has 13 residues. CDR3 in amino acids: CASSPMVEDTQYF. The CDR3 DNA is TGTGCCAGCAGCCCAATGGTTGAGGATACGCAGTATTTT. The full variable domain, its missing parts supplied by reference TRBV9 and TRBJ2-3, is DSGVTQTPKHLITATGQRVTLRCSPRSGDLSVYWYQQSLDQGLQFLIQYYNGEERAKGNILERFSAQQFPDLHSELNLSSLELGDSALYFCASSPMVEDTQYFGPGTRLTVL.

V is TRBV3-1 (or the pseudogene TRBV3-2) and J is TRBJ2-2, with a possible D match to TRBD1 (5 bases). This CDR3 is built from 19 residues. Germline assignment: CDR1 LGHDT and CDR2 YNNKEL (reference sequence). V gave up 4 bases and J gave up 3 bases, with 24 bases separating them. The CDR3 protein is CASSPGAGCDEMHTGELFF. The CDR3 nucleotides are TGTGCCAGCAGCCCCGGAGCAGGGTGTGATGAAATGCACACCGGGGAGCTGTTTTTT.

In this sample, this clone turned up a few times. V usage is TRBV7-9 and J usage is TRBJ1-6; possible D gene TRBD1, 5 bases. Trimming removed 1 base from V and 0 bases from J, with 16 bases in between. CDR3 length: 19 amino acids. Germline V CDR1 and CDR2: SEHNR, FQNEAQ (reference sequence). The CDR3 here is CASSLGWGGSSSYNSPLHF. In DNA, the CDR3 is TGTGCCAGCAGCTTAGGTTGGGGCGGATCAAGCTCCTATAATTCACCCCTCCACTTT.

Details on this clone: One end of the junction varies from germline; a read error may be responsible. Other nucleotide sequences from this sample produce the same CDR3. V and J are TRBV3-1 (or the pseudogene TRBV3-2) and TRBJ1-4; 7 bases map to TRBD1. CDR3 length: 23 amino acids. The germline CDR1 and CDR2 sequences are LGHDT and YNNKEL (reference sequence). The CDR3, as DNA: TGTGCCAGCAGCCAAGGGGCGGTTCCCGCTCAAGCACAGGGGTCAGCAACCAATGAAAAACTGTTTTTT. Its translation: CASSQGAVPAQAQGSATNEKLFF.

Comment on this clone: The junction differs from germline at one of its ends, possibly a read error. In DNA, the CDR3 is TGTGCCAGCACCTTACTAGCGGGGGGGGTAGGGACCCAGTACTTC. This gives the protein CASTLLAGGVGTQYF. The chain recombines TRBV11-2 with TRBJ2-5; 13 bases align to TRBD2. This CDR3 comprises 15 residues. Germline CDR1 and CDR2: SGHAT and FQNNGV.

CDR3 DNA sequence: TGTGCCAGCGGACGAGGCGGGAGCACAGATACGCAGTATTTT. Its translation: CASGRGGSTDTQYF. The rearrangement joins TRBV11-3 to TRBJ2-3; D perhaps matches TRBD2 (5 bases). CDR1 is SGHNT, CDR2 YENEEA, per germline. Trimming removed 8 bases from V and 0 bases from J, with 12 bases in between. This CDR3 is 14 amino acids long.

The rearrangement joins TRBV3-1 (or the pseudogene TRBV3-2) to TRBJ1-2; no clear D. From germline, CDR1 is LGHDT and CDR2 YNNKEL (reference sequence). V lost 3 bases, J lost 6 bases, and 17 bases lay in between. This CDR3 has 15 amino acids. The CDR3 region is CASSQAPGLVDGYTF. The DNA of the CDR3 is TGTGCCAGCAGCCAGGCCCCGGGGTTAGTAGATGGCTACACCTTC.

The chain couples TRBV11-2 to TRBJ1-5; 7 nucleotides align to TRBD1. CDR3 length equals 15 residues. J lost 1 base, V lost 5 bases, and 5 bases had no gene match. Germline values: CDR1 SGHAT, CDR2 FQNNGV. CDR3 in amino acids: CASSLTTGSNQPQHF. The CDR3 nucleotides are TGTGCCAGCAGCCTAACGACAGGGAGCAATCAGCCCCAGCATTTT.

This chain joins TRBV7-9 and TRBJ2-1; 9 nucleotides agree with TRBD2. The trim removed 2 bases at V and 0 bases at J, leaving 5 bases unmatched. In germline, CDR1 is SEHNR, CDR2 FQNEAQ (reference sequence). The CDR3 totals 17 residues. CDR3 nucleotides: TGTGCCAGCAGCTTAAGGGCGGGGGGGTACTCCTACAATGAGCAGTTCTTC. Encoded protein: CASSLRAGGYSYNEQFF. The whole variable domain, filled in from reference TRBV7-9 and TRBJ2-1, reads DTGVSQNPRHKITKRGQNVTFRCDPISEHNRLYWYRQTLGQGPEFLTYFQNEAQLEKSRLLSDRFSAERPKGSFSTLEIQRTEQGDSAMYLCASSLRAGGYSYNEQFFGPGTRLTVL.

The rearrangement uses TRBV6-5 and TRBJ1-1, with TRBD1 matching over 7 bases. This CDR3 is built from 13 residues. The germline gives CDR1 MNHEY, CDR2 SVGAGI. V dropped 10 bases and J dropped 0; count of bases not matched to a gene: 5. This CDR3 is CATEDRLNTEAFF. DNA for the CDR3: TGTGCCACAGAGGACAGGCTGAACACTGAAGCTTTCTTT.